Described below is a single TCR beta chain sequence and its context. Its antigen is as yet unknown. Reverse transcription of extracted RNA yielded cDNA, which provided the sequencing template. Sequencing was performed with immunoSEQ multiplex PCR; in TCRdb, only in-frame clones are kept and a portion is missing. The table records over 100,000 clones, roughly three fifths of them present only once. These data are taken from a study of CD8+ T cells in alopecia areata. Germline CDR1 and CDR2: ENHRY and SYGVKD. Deletions cut 0 bases from V and 0 bases from J, with 7 bases between. The CDR3 contains 15 residues. Indicated treatment: oral pan-JAK inhibitor, 5-10 mg twice daily. Overall study results and limits: Normal skin's resident alphabeta T cells are also sequenced in scalp samples.

The material sequenced was CD8+ T cells sorted from blood, taken at week 24, from a patient treated with tofacitinib. The source of this sequence is a human donor with alopecia areata. The V gene is TRBV10-3, the J gene TRBJ2-3, with D unresolved. In nucleotides, the CDR3 is TGTGCCATCAGTGAGTCCGCAACTAGCACAGATACGCAGTATTTT. Encoded protein: CAISESATSTDTQYF.